What follows are 31 T cell receptor beta chains derived from one specimen sequenced in a study of CD8 T cells in Susac syndrome. An input of 0.5 to 1 ug of RNA was subjected to reverse transcription using random hexamers. In TCRdb, the immunoSEQ multiplex PCR reads were re-called with MiXCR into one record per CDR3 protein. The sample lists about 120,000 distinct CDR3 sequences; roughly 95% were seen once. The sample taken for sequencing was CD4+ T cells from PBMCs. Source of these receptors: a human donor with Susac syndrome.

This rearrangement joins TRBV7-8 to TRBJ2-3; 7 positions agree with TRBD1. The length of the CDR3 is 14 residues. Per germline, CDR1 SGHVS and CDR2 FQNEAQ. The V segment lost 5 bases and the J segment 2 bases; nucleotides outside the gene matches: 4. The CDR3 protein is CASSQQGTTDTQYF. As DNA, the CDR3 is TGTGCCAGCAGCCAACAGGGGACCACAGATACGCAGTATTTT.

CDR3 bases: TGTGCCAGCAGCTTAGATCGGGGCGGCTATGGCTACACCTTC. Protein product: CASSLDRGGYGYTF. The chain couples TRBV11-2 to TRBJ1-2; a possible D gene is TRBD1 (5 bases). The germline CDR1 and CDR2 sequences are SGHAT and FQNNGV. The CDR3 runs to 14 residues. The ends were cut back, 0 bases at V and 4 bases at J, with 9 bases in the middle. Full variable domain (remainder filled in from reference TRBV11-2 and TRBJ1-2): EAGVAQSPRYKIIEKRQSVAFWCNPISGHATLYWYQQILGQGPKLLIQFQNNGVVDDSQLPKDRFSAERLKGVDSTLKIQPAKLEDSAVYLCASSLDRGGYGYTFGSGTRLTVV.

The chain recombines TRBV3-1 with TRBJ2-1; the match to TRBD1 covers 7 bases. Trimming cost V 5 bases and J 10 bases; bases outside gene matches: 11. The CDR3 runs 14 residues. Germline assignment: CDR1 LGHDT and CDR2 YNNKEL (reference sequence). The CDR3 loop reads CASSIRHRGWEQFF. The CDR3 DNA is TGTGCCAGCAGCATCCGACACAGGGGTTGGGAGCAGTTCTTC.

CDR3 sequence (DNA): TGTGCCAGCCGGGCCCGGTTTGGCTACACCTTC. The encoded protein is CASRARFGYTF. This rearrangement joins TRBV25-1 to TRBJ1-2, with no clear D. The germline V and J ends were trimmed by 8 bases and 7 bases, with 11 bases remaining between them. CDR1 and CDR2 from the germline V gene are MGHDK and SYGVNS. The CDR3 contains 11 residues.

The rearrangement joins TRBV4-3 to TRBJ1-2; D gene unclear. The CDR3 has 14 residues. Germline assignment: CDR1 LGHNA and CDR2 YSLEER. Trimming shortened V by 0 bases and J by 6 bases, and 11 bases separated the two germline ends. The CDR3 loop reads CASSQDSGRDGYTF. The DNA for the CDR3 is TGCGCCAGCAGCCAAGATTCGGGGAGGGATGGCTACACCTTC.

This rearrangement joins TRBV29-1 to TRBJ2-1; either TRBD1 or TRBD2 may supply D (5 bases each). The germline CDR1 and CDR2 sequences are SQVTM and ANQGSEA. This CDR3 comprises 15 residues. The germline V and J ends were trimmed by 4 bases and 6 bases, with 19 bases remaining between them. This CDR3 reads CSVGKGVGPGNEQFF. The CDR3 DNA follows: TGCAGCGTTGGTAAGGGAGTGGGGCCAGGCAATGAGCAGTTCTTC.

The CDR3 loop is CASSRDRASNQPQHF. The CDR3 coding sequence is TGTGCCAGTAGCCGGGACAGGGCTAGCAATCAGCCCCAGCATTTT. This chain uses TRBV7-9 with TRBJ1-5; 9 positions match TRBD1. The CDR3 length is 15 residues. CDR1 is SEHNR, CDR2 FQNEAQ, per germline (reference sequence). Trimming cost V 9 bases and J 0 bases; bases outside gene matches: 6.

The V call is TRBV14, the J call TRBJ1-4; D unclear. Germline V gene lookup returns CDR1 SGHDN and CDR2 FVKESK. The CDR3 consists of 11 residues. The V end was cut by 0 bases, the J end by 11 bases, with 4 bases between. CDR3 in DNA: TGTGCCAGCAGCCAAGATATGAAACTGTTTTTT. Amino acids: CASSQDMKLFF.

A single count supports this clonotype. The gene calls are TRBV6-2 or TRBV6-3 and TRBJ2-1, with 14 positions matching TRBD2. The CDR3 runs to 18 residues. Germline V gives CDR1 MNHEY, CDR2 SVGEGT. J was trimmed by 10 bases and V by 0 bases; bases with no gene match: 11. The CDR3 is CASSYSRTGLAGVWEQFF. CDR3 coding DNA: TGTGCCAGCAGTTACTCGAGGACGGGACTAGCGGGAGTTTGGGAGCAGTTCTTC.

This chain joins TRBV7-9 and TRBJ2-6; D is unresolved. CDR3 size: 13 residues. V lost 3 bases and J 4 bases, leaving 4 bases between the germline ends. Germline V gene lookup returns CDR1 SEHNR and CDR2 FQNEAQ (reference sequence). CDR3 in amino acids: CASSFQGANVLTF. In DNA, the CDR3 is TGTGCCAGCAGCTTCCAGGGGGCCAACGTCCTGACTTTC.

The chain carries TRBV25-1 and TRBJ2-3; the match to TRBD2 covers 8 bases. The V segment lost 3 bases and the J segment 3 bases; nucleotides outside the gene matches: 8. Germline values: CDR1 MGHDK, CDR2 SYGVNS. The length of the CDR3 is 16 residues. The CDR3 is CASSDKAGDPTDTQYF. In DNA form, the CDR3 reads TGTGCCAGCAGTGACAAAGCGGGAGATCCTACAGATACGCAGTATTTT.

This clonotype has only a few counts. V is TRBV6-1 and J is TRBJ1-5; no firm D call. Germline values: CDR1 MNHNS, CDR2 SASEGT. The V end was cut by 7 bases, the J end by 3 bases, with 10 bases between. This CDR3 spans 13 amino acids. DNA for the CDR3: TGTGCCAGCAACTCCCAGATCAATCAGCCCCAGCATTTT. This sequence encodes CASNSQINQPQHF.

This rearrangement joins TRBV28 to TRBJ2-1; either TRBD1 or TRBD2 may supply D (6 bases each). Trimming removed 5 bases from V and 7 bases from J, with 18 bases in between. CDR1 and CDR2 from the germline V gene are MDHEN and SYDVKM. This CDR3 is built from 15 residues. The DNA for the CDR3 is TGTGCCAGCAGTCTAGGAGGGCTCCAGGGGAATGAGCAGTTCTTC. Residues: CASSLGGLQGNEQFF.

The CDR3 sequence is CSARPGNYEQYF. The CDR3 DNA is TGCAGTGCTAGACCCGGGAACTACGAGCAGTACTTC. V usage is TRBV20-1 and J usage is TRBJ2-7; TRBD2 might be the D (5 bases). With 2 bases removed from V and 3 bases from J, the gap between germline ends came to 8 bases. CDR3 length: 12 residues. Germline loops: CDR1 DFQATT, CDR2 SNEGSKA (reference sequence).

The chain links TRBV10-3 to TRBJ2-5, with D unresolved. Deletions cut 0 bases from V and 5 bases from J, with 16 bases between. The CDR3 has 16 residues. Germline V gene sequence: CDR1 ENHRY, CDR2 SYGVKD. The CDR3, as DNA: TGTGCCATCAGTGAGTCGGAAGCAGGTGCCCGGGAGACCCAGTACTTC. This translates into CAISESEAGARETQYF.

The V and J genes are TRBV28 and TRBJ2-1; D remains unclear. CDR1 is MDHEN, CDR2 SYDVKM, per germline. Trimming removed 1 base from V and 7 bases from J, with 5 bases in between. The CDR3 covers 12 residues. The CDR3 nucleotides are TGTGCCAGCAGTTTATACCGAAATGAGCAGTTCTTC. This codes for CASSLYRNEQFF.

The chain carries TRBV27 and TRBJ2-4; 7 positions match TRBD1. The CDR3 sequence is 19 residues long. The V and J ends lost 0 bases and 0 bases, in that order; junction bases with no gene match: 11. In germline, CDR1 is MNHEY, CDR2 SMNVEV (reference sequence). CDR3 nucleotides: TGTGCCAGCAGTTTATCCGGGACAGCCCGCTCCTTAGCCAAAAACATTCAGTACTTC. Translating it yields CASSLSGTARSLAKNIQYF.

V and J are TRBV20-1 and TRBJ2-5, with D perhaps matching TRBD1 (5 bases). Looked up from germline, CDR1 is DFQATT and CDR2 is SNEGSKA (reference sequence). The V and J ends lost 0 bases and 5 bases respectively, with 13 bases between them. The CDR3 runs 14 residues. The CDR3 region has the DNA TGCAGTGCTAGAGACTTACAGGTTCTGGAGACCCAGTACTTC. Protein: CSARDLQVLETQYF.

This rearrangement joins TRBV7-2 to TRBJ2-6, with D perhaps matching TRBD1 (5 bases). Between the trimmed V and J ends, which lost 1 base and 0 bases, there was a span of 13 bases. Germline loops: CDR1 SGHTA, CDR2 FQGNSA. The CDR3 length is 18 residues. CDR3 loop: CASSLGGRALSGANVLTF. The CDR3, as DNA: TGTGCCAGCAGCTTAGGGGGCAGGGCCCTCTCTGGGGCCAACGTCCTGACTTTC.

This chain connects TRBV6-2 or TRBV6-3 to TRBJ2-1; 10 bases map to TRBD2. This CDR3 spans 16 amino acids. Trimming cost V 2 bases and J 2 bases; bases outside gene matches: 3. Germline V CDR1 and CDR2: MNHEY, SVGEGT. The CDR3 protein is CASSYRAGGPYNEQFF. The CDR3 nucleotides are TGTGCCAGCAGTTACCGAGCGGGAGGGCCCTACAATGAGCAGTTCTTC.

The table lists this clonotype with a count of one. This sequence joins TRBV20-1 and TRBJ1-4; D is possibly TRBD1 (5 bases). In germline, CDR1 is DFQATT, CDR2 SNEGSKA (reference sequence). Deletions cut 0 bases from V and 4 bases from J, with 12 bases between. The CDR3 runs to 15 residues. The DNA of the CDR3 is TGCAGTGCTAGAGATGCACGGGACGATAATGAAAAACTGTTTTTT. Translation: CSARDARDDNEKLFF.

This rearrangement joins TRBV30 to TRBJ2-7; D possibly corresponds to TRBD2 (7 bases). Germline V gene data show CDR1 as GTSNPN and CDR2 as SVGIG (reference sequence). V lost 8 bases and J lost 2, with 13 bases in between. The length of the CDR3 is 12 residues. CDR3 nucleotide sequence: TGTGCCGGGGGGGACACACCCTACGAGCAGTACTTC. Its translation: CAGGDTPYEQYF.

The chain recombines TRBV4-1 with TRBJ2-1; D is perhaps TRBD2 (5 bases). CDR3 size: 15 residues. In germline, CDR1 is MGHRA, CDR2 YSYEKL. V lost 1 base and J 4 bases, leaving 11 bases between the germline ends. The chain's CDR3 is CASSQGSSRYNEQFF. The CDR3 DNA sequence: TGCGCCAGCAGCCAAGGGTCTAGCAGATACAATGAGCAGTTCTTC.

The chain joins TRBV6-4 to TRBJ2-1; possible D gene TRBD1, 5 bases. Trimming stripped 0 bases from V and 0 bases from J, with 12 bases between. This CDR3 is 17 amino acids long. CDR1 and CDR2 (germline): MRHNA, SNTAGT. The CDR3 here is CASSDSGRRRSYNEQFF. The CDR3 DNA reads TGTGCCAGCAGTGACTCGGGGCGGCGGCGCTCCTACAATGAGCAGTTCTTC.

The gene calls are TRBV20-1 and TRBJ2-5; TRBD1 agrees at 12 bases. Trimming at V came to 4 bases and at J to 5 bases, leaving 8 bases not matched to a gene. The CDR3 has 15 amino acids. Per germline, CDR1 DFQATT and CDR2 SNEGSKA (reference sequence). CDR3 nucleotides: TGCAGTGCTACGGCCGGGACAGGGGGCTCGGAGACCCAGTACTTC. This sequence encodes CSATAGTGGSETQYF.

V is TRBV2 and J is TRBJ2-5; D is ambiguous. The CDR3 contains 13 residues. Germline V CDR1 and CDR2: SNHLY, FYNNEI. The V end was cut by 4 bases, the J end by 4 bases, with 10 bases between. The CDR3 bases are TGTGCCAGCAGTGGGGGTGGTGCAGAGACCCAGTACTTC. It is translated as CASSGGGAETQYF.

This chain uses TRBV20-1 with TRBJ2-7, with 9 bases that match TRBD1. V shed 4 bases, J shed 6 bases, and the junction held 10 bases outside the gene matches. The CDR3 is made up of 14 amino acids. Germline CDR1 DFQATT, CDR2 SNEGSKA (reference sequence). This chain's CDR3 is CSAIPGTGRGEQYF. The CDR3 DNA is TGCAGTGCTATTCCCGGGACAGGGCGAGGCGAGCAGTACTTC.

With respect to this clonotype: At one end the junction does not follow the germline gene, possibly because of a read error. In DNA form, the CDR3 reads TGTGCCAGCAGTTTAGGAGTGCCCTGGGATGAGCAGTTCTTC. Its protein product is CASSLGVPWDEQFF. V is TRBV11-2 and J is TRBJ2-1, with D unresolved. This CDR3 region has 14 residues. Germline V gene sequence: CDR1 SGHAT, CDR2 FQNNGV.

The chain uses TRBV5-4 and TRBJ2-7; D may be TRBD2 (5 bases). CDR3 length: 15 amino acids. Trimming stripped 0 bases from V and 0 bases from J, with 10 bases between. The germline CDR1 and CDR2 sequences are SGHNT and YYREEE (reference sequence). In DNA, the CDR3 is TGTGCCAGCAGCTTGGCCTACGGGAACTCCTACGAGCAGTACTTC. It translates to CASSLAYGNSYEQYF. The whole variable domain, filled in from reference TRBV5-4 and TRBJ2-7, reads ETGVTQSPTHLIKTRGQQVTLRCSSQSGHNTVSWYQQALGQGPQFIFQYYREEENGRGNFPPRFSGLQFPNYSSELNVNALELDDSALYLCASSLAYGNSYEQYFGPGTRLTVT.

This chain links TRBV3-1 with TRBJ2-1; D ambiguous. Germline values: CDR1 LGHDT, CDR2 YNNKEL (reference sequence). V was clipped by 5 bases and J by 7 bases, with 9 bases between them. This CDR3 has 12 amino acids. The CDR3 loop is CASSDRRNEQFF. CDR3 sequence (DNA): TGTGCCAGCAGCGATCGTCGGAATGAGCAGTTCTTC.

The chain uses TRBV20-1 and TRBJ2-1; D possibly matches TRBD1 or TRBD2 (6 bases each). This CDR3 spans 11 amino acids. Germline CDR1 reads DFQATT; CDR2 reads SNEGSKA (reference sequence). Trimming took off 6 bases at V and 13 bases at J, with 16 bases between the two ends. The DNA of the CDR3 is TGCAGTGCCACATCGCGGGACACCCAGTTCTTC. This sequence encodes CSATSRDTQFF.